This is a list of T cell receptor beta chains from one sample in a study of cytomegalovirus exposure and HLA in healthy donors. Using immunoSEQ multiplex PCR, the repertoire was profiled, and TCRdb retains in-frame clones only, with some absent. This table holds 200,000 or so clones, 75% to 85% found once. Source material: PBMCs. Source of these receptors: a woman aged 45 to 65 in good health and CMV-seropositive. The CDR3 runs from the conserved cysteine through the conserved F or W. The D gene is left open where the match is weak. The size of a clone is reported for some rows only, either as once, few or many, or as a class for expanded clones.

TGTGCCACCAGCAGGGCAAGGACTAGCGGGAATAACAATGAGCAGTTCTTC	CATSRARTSGNNNEQFF	TRBV15	TRBJ2-1	17	once	TRBD2
TGTGCCAGCAGCTTGGACCGGACAGGGCAAAAGTATGAGCAGTTCTTC	CASSLDRTGQKYEQFF	TRBV5-4	TRBJ2-1	16	.	TRBD1
TGTGCCAGCAGCCCGGGACTAGCGGGGGGTGTCGAGCAGTTCTTC	CASSPGLAGGVEQFF	TRBV9	TRBJ2-1	15	.	TRBD2
TGTGCCAGCAGCTTAGGATATCGGGGTTCACCCCTCCACTTT	CASSLGYRGSPLHF	TRBV11-2	TRBJ1-6	14	.	.
TGTGCCAGCAGTACCCCTCGGCGGCGGGATGAACAGCCCCAGCATTTT	CASSTPRRRDEQPQHF	TRBV6-7	TRBJ1-5	16	.	.
TGTGCCAGTAGTACATCTGGGACACGGCCGGGGTACTTC	CASSTSGTRPGYF	TRBV19	TRBJ2-7	13	.	.
TGTGCCAGCAGTGGGCGGGGGGAGACCCAGTACTTC	CASSGRGETQYF	TRBV25-1	TRBJ2-5	12	.	TRBD2
TGTGCCAGCAGCTCTAGGCCCCTTGGACAGGGTGGCAATGAGCAGTTCTTC	CASSSRPLGQGGNEQFF	TRBV7-9	TRBJ2-1	17	.	TRBD1
TGTGCCAGCAGTTCCCCTAGCGGGAGAAACAATGAGCAGTTCTTC	CASSSPSGRNNEQFF	TRBV6-5	TRBJ2-1	15	.	TRBD2
TGTGCCATCAGTTTAGGAGCGGGCGGCACAGATACGCAGTATTTT	CAISLGAGGTDTQYF	TRBV10-3	TRBJ2-3	15	.	.
TGTGCCAGCAGCTCGATTAAGAGATTCAACTATGGCTACACCTTC	CASSSIKRFNYGYTF	TRBV11-2	TRBJ1-2	15	.	.
TGTGCCAGCAGTCGGACAGGTAAAATCCGCGAGCAGTACTTC	CASSRTGKIREQYF	TRBV6-1	TRBJ2-7	14	.	TRBD1
TGTGCCTTCGGGGACAGCTCCTACAATGAGCAGTTCTTC	CAFGDSSYNEQFF	TRBV10-3	TRBJ2-1	13	.	TRBD1
TGCGCCAGCAGCTTGGCCTCCTCAGGAGAGACCCAGTACTTC	CASSLASSGETQYF	TRBV5-1	TRBJ2-5	14	.	.
TGTGCCAGCAGCTTGGCGACAGACCCTGAAGGGACAGATACGCAGTATTTT	CASSLATDPEGTDTQYF	TRBV5-6	TRBJ2-3	17	.	.
TGTGCCAGCAGTCCGCGAGTACAGGGTTCCTACGAGCAGTACTTC	CASSPRVQGSYEQYF	TRBV27	TRBJ2-7	15	.	.
TGCGCCAGCAGCGGAACTACTGGAAACACCATATATTTT	CASSGTTGNTIYF	TRBV10-1	TRBJ1-3	13	.	.
TGCAGTGCTAATCGTAACAATGAGCAGTTCTTC	CSANRNNEQFF	TRBV20-1	TRBJ2-1	11	.	.
TGTGCCAGTACTGGACAGCCGGGCACTGAAGCTTTCTTT	CASTGQPGTEAFF	TRBV19	TRBJ1-1	13	.	.
TGTGCCAGCAGTTCTCAGGGCAGGGGACAAGAGACCCAGTACTTC	CASSSQGRGQETQYF	TRBV28	TRBJ2-5	15	.	.
TGTGCCACCAACAGGGGGAGTACTGAAGCTTTCTTT	CATNRGSTEAFF	TRBV28	TRBJ1-1	12	.	TRBD1
TGTGCCAGCATCGAGGAAACCTGGCGGGAGGGCACGATGTCAGACGAGCAGTACTTC	CASIEETWREGTMSDEQYF	TRBV2	TRBJ2-7	19	few	TRBD2
TGTGCCAGCAGCTTGAGGCTCGGGGACAGGGGTTACGAGCAGTACTTC	CASSLRLGDRGYEQYF	TRBV5-5	TRBJ2-7	16	.	TRBD1
TGTGCCAGTAGTATAGGGTACTCTGCGGGCACTGAAGCTTTCTTT	CASSIGYSAGTEAFF	TRBV19	TRBJ1-1	15	.	.
TGTGCCAGCTCACCGACCGGACAGTATAATTCACCCCTCCACTTT	CASSPTGQYNSPLHF	TRBV18	TRBJ1-6	15	.	.
TGCGCCAGCAGTGCGGCAGAGGCCTATAATTCACCCCTCCACTTT	CASSAAEAYNSPLHF	TRBV5-1	TRBJ1-6	15	.	.
TGTGCCAGCAGCTTGGACGAGGGAAACACCATATATTTT	CASSLDEGNTIYF	TRBV5-4	TRBJ1-3	13	.	.
TGTGCCAGCAGTTCCGGGACAGGGGGAGGCTACGAGCAGTACTTC	CASSSGTGGGYEQYF	TRBV28	TRBJ2-7	15	few	TRBD1
TGTTCCAGCAGCTTAGCGTTCAGTGGCTACACCTTC	CSSSLAFSGYTF	TRBV7-9	TRBJ1-2	12	.	.
TGCGCCAGCAGCTGGGGTGGAGGAACGGGAGAGCGAGATACGCAGTATTTT	CASSWGGGTGERDTQYF	TRBV5-1	TRBJ2-3	17	.	.
TGTGCCAGCAGCTTCCAAGCGGGGGGGCAAGGTGAGCAGTTCTTC	CASSFQAGGQGEQFF	TRBV7-9	TRBJ2-1	15	.	TRBD2
TGTGCCAGCACCGGGACTAAGGAAAACAATGAGCAGTTCTTC	CASTGTKENNEQFF	TRBV2	TRBJ2-1	14	.	TRBD2
TGTGCCAGCAGTCGAGGACTAGCGGGCACCGGGGAGCTGTTTTTT	CASSRGLAGTGELFF	TRBV2	TRBJ2-2	15	.	TRBD2
TGTGCCAGCAGCTACTCGTCAGGGGCCAAAAACATTCAGTACTTC	CASSYSSGAKNIQYF	TRBV6-5	TRBJ2-4	15	.	.
TGCGCCAGCAGCTTGGCCGCAGGGGCTCAGACCGGGGAGCTGTTTTTT	CASSLAAGAQTGELFF	TRBV5-1	TRBJ2-2	16	.	.
TGTGCCAGCTCACCCGACAGGGCCGGGGCCAACGTCCTGACTTTC	CASSPDRAGANVLTF	TRBV18	TRBJ2-6	15	.	TRBD1
TGCGCCAGCAGCCAAGGTTTCGGGGGGACGGGGGAGACCCAGTACTTC	CASSQGFGGTGETQYF	TRBV4-3	TRBJ2-5	16	.	TRBD2
TGTGCCAGCTCACCGAACTTCCCGGGTAACACCTATAATTCACCCCTCCACTTT	CASSPNFPGNTYNSPLHF	TRBV18	TRBJ1-6	18	.	.
TGTGCCAGCTCAGCCGGGACAGGGGGTGAGCAGTACTTC	CASSAGTGGEQYF	TRBV18	TRBJ2-5	13	.	TRBD1
TGTGCCAGCAGTTTCGGCAGGGTATACGAGCAGTACTTC	CASSFGRVYEQYF	TRBV28	TRBJ2-7	13	.	.
TGTGCCAGCAGCTCGCTCAAGACTAGCGGGCCGTACAATGAGCAGTTCTTC	CASSSLKTSGPYNEQFF	TRBV7-9	TRBJ2-1	17	.	TRBD2
TGTGCCAGCAAACTTGTTGAGACCCAGTACTTC	CASKLVETQYF	TRBV28	TRBJ2-5	11	.	.
TGTGCCAGCAGCTCATCGGACAATCCACCCACAGATACGCAGTATTTT	CASSSSDNPPTDTQYF	TRBV5-8	TRBJ2-3	16	.	.
TGTGCCAGCAGTTCCTATGGGGGGGCAAGCACCGGGGAGCTGTTTTTT	CASSSYGGASTGELFF	TRBV6-6	TRBJ2-2	16	.	.
TGTGCCAGAAGCCGGACAGGGGCTGAAGCTTTCTTT	CARSRTGAEAFF	TRBV5-3	TRBJ1-1	12	.	TRBD1
TGTGCCAGCAGGGCGGAAAAAGAGACCCAGTACTTC	CASRAEKETQYF	TRBV27	TRBJ2-5	12	.	.
TGTGCCACCAGCAGGGGGTATGGCGGGAGCGGAGGCACAGATACGCAGTATTTT	CATSRGYGGSGGTDTQYF	TRBV15	TRBJ2-3	18	.	TRBD2
TGTGCCAGCAGTTTACAAAATCAGCCCCAGCATTTT	CASSLQNQPQHF	TRBV28	TRBJ1-5	12	.	.
TGTGCCATCACCACTGGACAGGGGGCAGGTGAGCAGTTCTTC	CAITTGQGAGEQFF	TRBV10-3	TRBJ2-1	14	.	TRBD1
TGTGCCAGCAGTTACTCTGGGACAGAGTACGAGCAGTACTTC	CASSYSGTEYEQYF	TRBV6-6	TRBJ2-7	14	.	TRBD1
TGCGCCAGCAGCTTGACAGGGAACTGGGACAATGAGCAGTTCTTC	CASSLTGNWDNEQFF	TRBV5-1	TRBJ2-1	15	.	.
TGTGCCAGCAGCTTTAATCTAGCGGCGGCCGCTCGTCATGAGCAGTTCTTC	CASSFNLAAAARHEQFF	TRBV7-2	TRBJ2-1	17	.	TRBD2
TGTGCCAGCAGCTTACCCTCCGGGACAGGGCGTTATGGCTACACCTTC	CASSLPSGTGRYGYTF	TRBV7-8	TRBJ1-2	16	.	TRBD1
TGTGCCATCAGTGAGTCGATACTAGCGGGCCGGGAGACCCAGTACTTC	CAISESILAGRETQYF	TRBV10-3	TRBJ2-5	16	.	TRBD2
TGTGCCAGCAGAGAAATAGCGGAAACCTACGAGCAGTACTTC	CASREIAETYEQYF	TRBV27	TRBJ2-7	14	.	.
TGTGCCACCAGCAGAGAAGGGACAGGGCTCGCTGGCTACACCTTC	CATSREGTGLAGYTF	TRBV15	TRBJ1-2	15	.	TRBD1
TGCGCCAGCAGCCAAGAGGGAACAGGGGTTAGACAGCCCCAGCATTTT	CASSQEGTGVRQPQHF	TRBV4-1	TRBJ1-5	16	.	TRBD1
TGTTCCAGCAGCTCCTCCGGTCAGCCCCAGCATTTT	CSSSSSGQPQHF	TRBV7-9	TRBJ1-5	12	.	.
TGTGCCAGCAGTTTATCCGTTGACGGAGGAGTAGATACGCAGTATTTT	CASSLSVDGGVDTQYF	TRBV27	TRBJ2-3	16	.	.